The 14 T cell receptor beta chains below were found in one sample sequenced in a study of blood T cells in healthy people across ages. Together with a sample-barcoded 5' primer, a J-beta primer mix was included in a second PCR lasting about 6 to 11 cycles. TCRdb re-derived calls from the 5' RACE reads in MiXCR, one entry per CDR3 protein. Of approximately 790,000 distinct CDR3 sequences detected, approximately 67% appear once; the ten largest clones hold 28%. Sequencing was performed on blood. The receptor source for this set is a man aged 30-40 years in good health.

The V and J genes are TRBV6-6 and TRBJ1-2, with D maybe TRBD1 (5 bases). Per germline, CDR1 MNHNY and CDR2 SVGAGI (reference sequence). The ends were cut back, 6 bases at V and 1 base at J, with 12 bases in the middle. This CDR3 region has 14 residues. CDR3 in amino acids: CASSETDLNYGYTF. As DNA, the CDR3 is TGTGCCAGCAGCGAGACAGATCTTAACTATGGCTACACCTTC.

V is TRBV6-5 and J is TRBJ1-6; D may be TRBD1 (5 bases). V lost 3 bases to trimming and J lost 13 bases, with 19 bases between them. The CDR3 contains 15 residues. Germline V CDR1 and CDR2: MNHEY, SVGAGI. The CDR3 reads CASSYQPGAASPLHF. CDR3 DNA: TGTGCCAGCAGTTATCAGCCTGGGGCGGCCTCTCCCCTCCACTTT.

This chain joins TRBV2 and TRBJ2-7; TRBD1 or TRBD2 may be the D gene (5 bases each). The CDR3 contains 11 residues. Germline CDR1 reads SNHLY; CDR2 reads FYNNEI. V was clipped by 9 bases and J by 3 bases, with 9 bases between them. The CDR3 DNA reads TGTGCCAGTGGGACGGTCTACGAGCAGTACTTC. It is translated as CASGTVYEQYF.

The chain couples TRBV20-1 to TRBJ2-1; 7 positions match TRBD2. Looked up from germline, CDR1 is DFQATT and CDR2 is SNEGSKA (reference sequence). CDR3 length equals 17 residues. The V and J ends lost 0 bases and 6 bases, in that order; junction bases with no gene match: 14. CDR3 DNA: TGCAGTGCTAGAGATCTCGGGATTAGCGGGCCTTTCAATGAGCAGTTCTTC. Amino acids: CSARDLGISGPFNEQFF.

This sequence joins TRBV7-2 and TRBJ2-3; the D is unclear. The CDR3 sequence is 13 residues long. Germline V gene lookup returns CDR1 SGHTA and CDR2 FQGNSA. Trimming stripped 0 bases from V and 4 bases from J, with 5 bases between. The CDR3 is CASSLAVPDTQYF. The CDR3 coding sequence is TGTGCCAGCAGCTTAGCAGTCCCAGATACGCAGTATTTT.

In its sample, this clonotype was seen a few times. The rearrangement uses TRBV5-1 and TRBJ2-3; possibly TRBD1 for D (5 bases). Trimming cost V 4 bases and J 0 bases, with 18 bases left between them. Germline assignment: CDR1 SGHRS and CDR2 YFSETQ. The length of the CDR3 is 17 residues. CDR3 sequence: CASSPTGLLSSTDTQYF. The CDR3 DNA reads TGCGCCAGCAGCCCCACAGGTCTCCTCTCTAGCACAGATACGCAGTATTTT.

This chain links TRBV6-5 with TRBJ2-1, with 8 bases identical to TRBD1. The DNA end lines up better with TRBJ2-7; the J call may be wrong. The CDR3 sequence is 15 residues long. Germline values: CDR1 MNHEY, CDR2 SVGAGI. The CDR3 bases are TGTGCCAGCAGTTACTCGGACAGGGCGGCGGGTGAGCAGTACTTC. It specifies CASSYSDRAAGEQYF.

J is TRBJ2-3 and V is TRBV20-1; TRBD1 aligns across 8 bases. The J segment lost 5 bases and the V segment lost 5 bases, leaving 12 bases of the junction unmatched. The germline CDR1 and CDR2 sequences are DFQATT and SNEGSKA (reference sequence). CDR3 length equals 15 residues. DNA of the CDR3: TGCAGTGCTCCGAAACCAGGGGGCAAGGTAGATACGCAGTATTTT. This sequence encodes CSAPKPGGKVDTQYF.

The chain joins TRBV5-1 to TRBJ1-2; D call uncertain. The CDR3 extends over 14 amino acids. V was cut by 3 bases and J by 7 bases, with 16 bases left in between. Germline CDR1 is SGHRS and CDR2 is YFSETQ. DNA for the CDR3: TGCGCCAGCAGCTCGGATCTTGTAGCGGGTGGCTACACCTTC. Translated, it gives CASSSDLVAGGYTF.

The chain employs TRBV7-9 and TRBJ1-2; a possible D gene is TRBD1 (5 bases). The CDR3 length is 16 residues. Germline CDR1 SEHNR, CDR2 FQNEAQ (reference sequence). The ends were cut back, 5 bases at V and 6 bases at J, with 22 bases in the middle. CDR3 loop: CASSDPGTPSNHGYTF. Here the CDR3 DNA reads TGTGCCAGCAGCGACCCCGGGACCCCATCTAATCATGGCTACACCTTC.

In this sample, this clonotype turned up a few times. The genes are TRBV5-1 and TRBJ2-1; D unresolved. Trimming cost V 2 bases and J 5 bases, with 8 bases left between them. Germline V gene sequence: CDR1 SGHRS, CDR2 YFSETQ. CDR3 size: 13 residues. The CDR3 DNA reads TGCGCCAGCAGCTTTGGACGGGACAATGAGCAGTTCTTC. Amino acid sequence: CASSFGRDNEQFF.

The chain has TRBV11-2 and TRBJ2-7; D is unresolved. The V gene's germline CDR1 is SGHAT and CDR2 FQNNGV. V was cut by 5 bases and J by 1 base, with 15 bases left in between. The CDR3 length is 15 residues. In nucleotides, the CDR3 is TGTGCCAGCAGCCCATTCCCGGCTAATTCCTACGAGCAGTACTTC. As protein: CASSPFPANSYEQYF.

V and J are TRBV6-5 and TRBJ2-5; D might be TRBD2 (6 bases). The germline V gene has CDR1 MNHEY and CDR2 SVGAGI. Deletions cut 4 bases from V and 1 base from J, with 13 bases between. This CDR3 has 15 amino acids. The CDR3 DNA is TGTGCCAGCAGTTCGGTCGAGGGACTCCAAGAGACCCAGTACTTC. It encodes CASSSVEGLQETQYF.

The rearrangement joins TRBV12-3 or TRBV12-4 to TRBJ2-2; TRBD1 agrees at 9 bases. The V segment lost 4 bases and the J segment 6 bases; nucleotides outside the gene matches: 3. The CDR3 is 14 amino acids. CDR3 coding DNA: TGTGCCAGCAGTTCGGACAGGGGCCCCGGGGAGCTGTTTTTT. Its protein is CASSSDRGPGELFF.